Described below is a single TCR beta chain sequence and its context. Antigen unknown. These data originate in a study of graft-versus-host responses after intestinal transplantation. From germline, CDR1 is SGHTA and CDR2 FQGNSA. This CDR3 is 13 amino acids long. TCRdb's copy holds only in-frame clones and misses some; the assay was immunoSEQ multiplex PCR. The table has more than 95,000 clones, less than 90% seen once; the top ten hold around 0.9%. Findings of the study overall: Where graft-donor T cell macrochimerism was present, patients had high graft-versus-host to host-versus-graft clonal ratios in allografts.

The material was unstimulated CD4+ T cells sorted from spleen or lymph node cells, obtained before intestinal transplant. This clonotype originated in a human donor who received an intestinal transplant. This chain links TRBV7-2 with TRBJ2-5; D perhaps matches TRBD1 (5 bases). The J call may be incorrect, as the DNA end agrees better with TRBJ2-7. The CDR3 spells CASSFGRAYEQYF. In nucleotides, the CDR3 is TGTGCCAGCAGCTTTGGCAGGGCCTACGAGCAGTACTTC.